Reported below is one TCR beta chain. Its antigen is not identified. The sample comes from a study of T cells after yellow fever vaccination. For the study at large: Preparation used SMART-Seq v4 Ultra Low Input for the low-cell-number fractions.

Broader study findings: Faster peaking, at day 5 versus 15, marked a secondary response that was weaker. Overall, a small share of clonotypes was seen in both CD4 and CD8 compartments. Abundant clonotypes from the bulk population could get into FACS-sorted repertoires as contaminants.

MiXCR, run by TCRdb on the 5' RACE reads, gives a single entry per CDR3 protein. The sample includes about 320,000 distinct CDR3 sequences, 3.5% to 4.5% of them seen just once. The CDR3 covers 16 residues. The germline V gene has CDR1 SGHRS and CDR2 YFSETQ. Trimming removed 2 bases from V and 9 bases from J, with 21 bases in between. This receptor was identified in a man aged 18 to 30 who received the YFV17D yellow fever vaccine. Here the sequenced sample was PBMCs, taken 15 days after the yellow fever booster vaccination. The chain joins TRBV5-1 to TRBJ2-1; either TRBD1 or TRBD2 may supply D (6 bases each). The CDR3 sequence: CASSFRIGGPRGEQFF. CDR3 in DNA: TGCGCCAGCAGCTTCCGAATCGGGGGCCCCAGGGGTGAGCAGTTCTTC.